The present entry profiles one T cell receptor beta chain with its context. Its matching antigen is unknown. The source of the sample is a study of cytomegalovirus exposure and HLA in healthy donors. Whole-study results and caveats: There were some public TCRs occurring in many donors, but most TCR sequences were rare. The listing of roughly 160 TCR beta chains classed them as cytomegalovirus-associated.

The CDR3 covers 15 residues. V shed 4 bases, J shed 2 bases, and the junction held 5 bases outside the gene matches. CDR1 and CDR2 (germline): SEHNR, FQNEAQ (reference sequence). Among the 110 or so subjects of the validation cohort, separate from the approximately 670-subject first cohort, were the donors. The assay was immunoSEQ multiplex PCR, and TCRdb's table has in-frame clones only and misses some. Of fewer than 200,000 clones listed, about 80% are singletons. This receptor was taken from a woman aged 18-29 years in good health and CMV-seropositive. V usage is TRBV7-9 and J usage is TRBJ1-3; TRBD1 agrees at 7 bases. Sequences were obtained from PBMCs. The CDR3 DNA reads TGTGCCAGCAGCTACGACAGGGCTACTGGAAACACCATATATTTT. As protein: CASSYDRATGNTIYF.